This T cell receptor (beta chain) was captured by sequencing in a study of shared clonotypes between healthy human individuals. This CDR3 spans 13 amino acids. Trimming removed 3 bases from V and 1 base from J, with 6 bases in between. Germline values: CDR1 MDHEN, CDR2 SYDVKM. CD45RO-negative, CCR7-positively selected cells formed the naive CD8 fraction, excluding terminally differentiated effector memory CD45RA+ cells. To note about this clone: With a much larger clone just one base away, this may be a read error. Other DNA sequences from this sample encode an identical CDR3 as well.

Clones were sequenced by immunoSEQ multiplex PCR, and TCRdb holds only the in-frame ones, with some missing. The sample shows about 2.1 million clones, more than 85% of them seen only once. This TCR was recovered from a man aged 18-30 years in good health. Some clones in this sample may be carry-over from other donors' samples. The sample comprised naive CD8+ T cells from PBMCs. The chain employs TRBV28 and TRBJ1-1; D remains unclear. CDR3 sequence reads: CASSFSENTEAFF. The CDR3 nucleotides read TGTGCCAGCAGTTTCTCGGAGAACACTGAAGCTTTCTTT.